This entry lists 19 T cell receptor beta chains sequenced from one sample in a study of T cell responses to AZD1222 COVID-19 vaccine. The repertoire was sequenced with immunoSEQ multiplex PCR; TCRdb's copy has only in-frame clones and lacks some. This table has 75,000 to 100,000 clones, 70% to 90% appearing once. Here the sequenced sample was peripheral blood, taken on day 0 of AZD1222 vaccination. All receptors come from an adult in good health.

This clone showed up just once. The chain employs TRBV19 and TRBJ2-5; the match to TRBD2 covers 12 bases. Trimming at V came to 5 bases and at J to 0 bases, leaving 7 bases not matched to a gene. The germline CDR1 and CDR2 sequences are LNHDA and SQIVND (reference sequence). The CDR3 extends over 17 amino acids. CDR3 DNA: TGTGCCAGTAGTGTCACTAGCGGGGGGACGTACCAAGAGACCCAGTACTTC. Its protein is CASSVTSGGTYQETQYF.

The genes are TRBV5-5 and TRBJ1-2; perhaps TRBD1 as D (5 bases). V gave up 0 bases and J gave up 6 bases, with 15 bases separating them. The CDR3 spans 15 residues. CDR1 is SGHKS and CDR2 is YYEKEE in the germline V gene (reference sequence). The CDR3 region is CASSLGARVVDGYTF. CDR3 in DNA: TGTGCCAGCAGCTTGGGAGCCAGGGTGGTTGATGGCTACACCTTC.

The chain uses TRBV5-6 and TRBJ1-1; D is ambiguous. This CDR3 contains 14 residues. The germline V and J ends were trimmed by 7 bases and 0 bases, with 13 bases remaining between them. Germline CDR1 reads SGHDT; CDR2 reads YYEEEE. The CDR3 nucleotides read TGTGCCAGCTCCAGGAAAGGGTTGAACACTGAAGCTTTCTTT. Translating it yields CASSRKGLNTEAFF.

This CDR3 reads CASSLFGATDTQYF. CDR3 DNA sequence: TGTGCCAGCAGCTTGTTTGGGGCCACAGATACGCAGTATTTT. The J gene is TRBJ2-3, the V gene TRBV11-2; perhaps TRBD1 as D (5 bases). The CDR3 contains 14 residues. CDR1 is SGHAT, CDR2 FQNNGV, per germline. The V end lost 3 bases, the J end lost 2 bases, and 9 bases lay between the germline ends.

This chain uses TRBV2 with TRBJ1-5; 10 bases line up with TRBD1. The germline V gene encodes CDR1 SNHLY and CDR2 FYNNEI. With V trimmed by 8 bases and J by 6 bases, 7 bases remained unmatched. The CDR3 extends over 14 amino acids. The CDR3 region is CASEGGQGRQPQHF. In nucleotides, the CDR3 is TGTGCCAGCGAAGGGGGACAGGGGCGTCAGCCCCAGCATTTT. Full variable domain (rest looked up from reference TRBV2 and TRBJ1-5): EPEVTQTPSHQVTQMGQEVILRCVPISNHLYFYWYRQILGQKVEFLVSFYNNEISEKSEIFDDQFSVERPDGSNFTLKIRSTKLEDSAMYFCASEGGQGRQPQHFGDGTRLSIL.

This clone is a singleton in its sample. The V call is TRBV2, the J call TRBJ2-2, with a tentative D call TRBD1 (6 bases). Per germline, CDR1 SNHLY and CDR2 FYNNEI. Between the trimmed V and J ends, which lost 4 bases and 4 bases, there was a span of 10 bases. This CDR3 is 14 amino acids long. CDR3 DNA: TGTGCCAGCAGTGGGGGACAATTCACCGGGGAGCTGTTTTTT. This translates into CASSGGQFTGELFF.

V usage is TRBV6-2 or TRBV6-3 and J usage is TRBJ2-2, with 11 bases fitting TRBD2. Germline V gives CDR1 MNHEY, CDR2 SVGEGT. The CDR3 consists of 14 residues. After removal of 4 bases from V and 6 bases from J, the junction contained 1 base not matched to a gene. This CDR3 is CASSLAGGPGELFF. The CDR3 DNA follows: TGTGCCAGCAGTTTAGCGGGGGGGCCCGGGGAGCTGTTTTTT.

The chain is built from TRBV9 and TRBJ2-1, with 7 bases aligning to TRBD1. Germline V gene data show CDR1 as SGDLS and CDR2 as YYNGEE. The CDR3 is 15 amino acids. V shed 0 bases and J 2 bases; nucleotides not matched to a gene: 2. The CDR3 nucleotides are TGTGCCAGCAGCGTAGAGGGGGCCACCTACAATGAGCAGTTCTTC. Its translation: CASSVEGATYNEQFF.

This clone was counted a few times. The J gene is TRBJ2-7, the V gene TRBV7-2; D is possibly TRBD1 (5 bases). There are 15 residues in the CDR3. Trimming cost V 1 base and J 6 bases, with 16 bases left between them. The germline gives CDR1 SGHTA, CDR2 FQGNSA. The CDR3: CASSLGPGLSAEQYF. CDR3 in DNA: TGTGCCAGCAGCTTAGGTCCAGGGTTGTCGGCCGAGCAGTACTTC.

This chain uses TRBV27 with TRBJ1-1; D gene unclear. V lost 6 bases, J lost 1 base, and 27 bases lay in between. The CDR3 consists of 19 residues. Germline assignment: CDR1 MNHEY and CDR2 SMNVEV (reference sequence). The chain's CDR3 is CASSYDPRNSRLGNTEAFF. DNA of the CDR3: TGTGCCAGCAGCTATGACCCCAGGAATTCCAGGTTAGGGAACACTGAAGCTTTCTTT.

The chain joins TRBV7-9 to TRBJ2-1; the D gene could be TRBD1 or TRBD2 (6 bases each). Germline V gives CDR1 SEHNR, CDR2 FQNEAQ (reference sequence). CDR3 length: 16 amino acids. The V and J ends lost 5 bases and 0 bases respectively, with 14 bases between them. The CDR3 is CASSGEAGASYNEQFF. As DNA, the CDR3 is TGTGCCAGCAGCGGGGAGGCAGGGGCCTCCTACAATGAGCAGTTCTTC.

The chain combines TRBV6-5 with TRBJ1-2; 7 bases agree with TRBD1. With 7 bases clipped from V and 5 bases from J, the junction kept 10 bases outside the gene matches. There are 14 residues in the CDR3. Germline assignment: CDR1 MNHEY and CDR2 SVGAGI. The CDR3 sequence is CASKAFQGDYGYTF. The CDR3 coding sequence is TGTGCCAGCAAAGCATTCCAGGGGGATTATGGCTACACCTTC.

The chain joins TRBV6-2 or TRBV6-3 to TRBJ2-7, with TRBD1 identical over 7 bases. V was clipped by 5 bases and J by 3 bases; unmatched bases: 1. The CDR3 runs 12 residues. Germline V gene sequence: CDR1 MNHEY, CDR2 SVGEGT. The CDR3 nucleotides read TGTGCCAGCAGTGGGACAGTCTACGAGCAGTACTTC. It is translated as CASSGTVYEQYF.

The rearrangement joins TRBV29-1 to TRBJ2-3; 7 nucleotides agree with TRBD2. V lost 5 bases, J lost 2 bases, and 1 base stayed unmatched. The germline V gene encodes CDR1 SQVTM and CDR2 ANQGSEA. The CDR3 is made up of 12 amino acids. The CDR3 sequence: CSVLAVTDTQYF. In DNA form, the CDR3 reads TGCAGCGTTCTAGCGGTCACAGATACGCAGTATTTT.

The gene calls are TRBV7-2 and TRBJ2-5; no clear D. This CDR3 spans 15 amino acids. CDR1 and CDR2 from the germline V gene are SGHTA and FQGNSA. V lost 2 bases and J lost 1, with 11 bases in between. CDR3 bases: TGTGCCAGCAGCTTATCAGGCAGCTTCCAAGAGACCCAGTACTTC. This translates into CASSLSGSFQETQYF. Full variable domain (remainder filled in from reference TRBV7-2 and TRBJ2-5): GAGVSQSPSNKVTEKGKDVELRCDPISGHTALYWYRQSLGQGLEFLIYFQGNSAPDKSGLPSDRFSAERTGGSVSTLTIQRTQQEDSAVYLCASSLSGSFQETQYFGPGTRLLVL.

CDR3 nucleotide sequence: TGTGCCAGCAGCTTAGAGCCCTACGGATCGTACTTC. Protein: CASSLEPYGSYF. This chain joins TRBV7-8 and TRBJ2-7; D is unresolved. This CDR3 spans 12 amino acids. V was trimmed by 1 base and J by 12 bases, leaving 13 bases between them. Germline V CDR1 and CDR2: SGHVS, FQNEAQ.

The V call is TRBV3-1 (or the pseudogene TRBV3-2), the J call TRBJ1-2; D gene uncertain. CDR3 length: 11 amino acids. V lost 4 bases to trimming and J lost 5 bases, with 5 bases between them. Germline loops: CDR1 LGHDT, CDR2 YNNKEL (reference sequence). CDR3 sequence (DNA): TGTGCCAGCAGCCTTGGGTATGGCTACACCTTC. Protein product: CASSLGYGYTF.

This sequence joins TRBV29-1 and TRBJ1-2, with unresolved D. Germline assignment: CDR1 SQVTM and CDR2 ANQGSEA. Trimming stripped 3 bases from V and 8 bases from J, with 7 bases between. The CDR3 has 10 amino acids. The CDR3 DNA sequence: TGCAGCGTTGATCACGGGGGCTACACCTTC. This codes for CSVDHGGYTF.

V is TRBV14 and J is TRBJ1-3, with D unresolved. This CDR3 spans 17 amino acids. V gave up 6 bases and J gave up 0 bases, with 18 bases separating them. Looked up from germline, CDR1 is SGHDN and CDR2 is FVKESK. CDR3 bases: TGTGCCAGCAGAATAGAGCAGGAAAAGAACTCTGGAAACACCATATATTTT. This sequence encodes CASRIEQEKNSGNTIYF.